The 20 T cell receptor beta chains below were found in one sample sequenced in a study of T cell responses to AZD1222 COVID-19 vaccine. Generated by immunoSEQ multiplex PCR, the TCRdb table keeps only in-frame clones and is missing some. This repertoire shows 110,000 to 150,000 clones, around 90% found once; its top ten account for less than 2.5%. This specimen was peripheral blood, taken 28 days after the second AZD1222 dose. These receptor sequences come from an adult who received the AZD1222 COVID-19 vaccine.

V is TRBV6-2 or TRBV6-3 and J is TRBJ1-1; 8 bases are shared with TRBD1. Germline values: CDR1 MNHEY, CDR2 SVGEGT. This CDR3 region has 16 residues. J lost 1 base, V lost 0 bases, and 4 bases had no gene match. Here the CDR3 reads CASSYSRGQANTEAFF. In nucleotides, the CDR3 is TGTGCCAGCAGTTACTCGAGGGGACAGGCGAACACTGAAGCTTTCTTT.

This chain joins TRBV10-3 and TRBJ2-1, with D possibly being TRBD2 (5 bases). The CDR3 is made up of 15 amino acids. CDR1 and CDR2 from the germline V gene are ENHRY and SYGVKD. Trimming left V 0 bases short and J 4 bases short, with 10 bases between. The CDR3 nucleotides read TGTGCCATCAGTGAGTCGAGCGGTCAATACAATGAGCAGTTCTTC. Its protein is CAISESSGQYNEQFF.

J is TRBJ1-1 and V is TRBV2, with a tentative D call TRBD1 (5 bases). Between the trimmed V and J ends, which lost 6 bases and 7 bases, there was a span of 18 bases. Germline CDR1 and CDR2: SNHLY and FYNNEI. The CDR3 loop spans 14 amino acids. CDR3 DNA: TGTGCCAGCAGGGTTCAGGGCAGGGAGGGTGAAGCTTTCTTT. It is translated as CASRVQGREGEAFF. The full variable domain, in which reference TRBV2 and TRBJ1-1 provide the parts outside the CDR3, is EPEVTQTPSHQVTQMGQEVILRCVPISNHLYFYWYRQILGQKVEFLVSFYNNEISEKSEIFDDQFSVERPDGSNFTLKIRSTKLEDSAMYFCASRVQGREGEAFFGQGTRLTVV.

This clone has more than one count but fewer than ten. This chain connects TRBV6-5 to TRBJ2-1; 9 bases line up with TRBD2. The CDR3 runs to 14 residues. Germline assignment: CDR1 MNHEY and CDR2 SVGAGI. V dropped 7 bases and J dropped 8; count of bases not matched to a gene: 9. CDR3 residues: CASTQRGAWDEQFF. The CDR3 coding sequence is TGTGCCAGCACCCAGCGGGGGGCCTGGGATGAGCAGTTCTTC.

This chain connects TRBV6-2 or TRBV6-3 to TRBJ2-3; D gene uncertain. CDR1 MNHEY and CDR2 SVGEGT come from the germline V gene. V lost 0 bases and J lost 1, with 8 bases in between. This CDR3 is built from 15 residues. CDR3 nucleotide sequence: TGTGCCAGCAGTTACTCGATAGTGGGCACAGATACGCAGTATTTT. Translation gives CASSYSIVGTDTQYF.

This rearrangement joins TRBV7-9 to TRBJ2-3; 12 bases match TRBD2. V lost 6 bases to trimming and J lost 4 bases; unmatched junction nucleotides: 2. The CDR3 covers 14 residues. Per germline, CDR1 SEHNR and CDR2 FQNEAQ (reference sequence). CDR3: CASRRLAGADTQYF. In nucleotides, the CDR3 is TGTGCCAGCAGAAGACTAGCGGGAGCAGATACGCAGTATTTT.

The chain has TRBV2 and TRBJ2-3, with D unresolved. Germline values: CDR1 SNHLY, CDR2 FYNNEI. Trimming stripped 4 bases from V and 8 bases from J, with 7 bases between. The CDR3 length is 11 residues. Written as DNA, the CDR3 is TGTGCCAGCAGTGGAGGTACTACGCAGTATTTT. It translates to CASSGGTTQYF.

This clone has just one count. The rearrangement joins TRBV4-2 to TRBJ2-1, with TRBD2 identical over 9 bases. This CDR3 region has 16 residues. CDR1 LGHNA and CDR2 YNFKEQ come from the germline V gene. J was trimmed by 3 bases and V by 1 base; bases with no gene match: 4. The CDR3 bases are TGTGCCAGCAGCCAAGGCGGGGGGGAAAGCTACAATGAGCAGTTCTTC. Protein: CASSQGGGESYNEQFF.

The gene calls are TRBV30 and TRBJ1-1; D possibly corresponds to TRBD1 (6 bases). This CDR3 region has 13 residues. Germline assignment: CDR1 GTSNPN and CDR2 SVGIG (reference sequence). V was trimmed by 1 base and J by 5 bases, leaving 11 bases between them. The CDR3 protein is CAWSEDRRTEAFF. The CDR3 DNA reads TGTGCCTGGAGTGAGGACAGAAGGACTGAAGCTTTCTTT.

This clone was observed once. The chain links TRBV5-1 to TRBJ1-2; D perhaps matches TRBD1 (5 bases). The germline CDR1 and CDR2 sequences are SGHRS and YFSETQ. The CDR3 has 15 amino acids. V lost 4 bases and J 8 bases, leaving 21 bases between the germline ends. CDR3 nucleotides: TGCGCCAGCAGCGACACCAGGGTGATGCAAGGCGGCTACACCTTC. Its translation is CASSDTRVMQGGYTF.

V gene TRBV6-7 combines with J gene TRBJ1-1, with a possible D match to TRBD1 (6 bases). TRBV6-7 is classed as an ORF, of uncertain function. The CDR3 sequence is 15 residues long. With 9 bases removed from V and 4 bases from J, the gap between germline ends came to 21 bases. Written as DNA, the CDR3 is TGTGCCAGTGAGGGGGTCGCACGCCGGGGCACTGAAGCTTTCTTT. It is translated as CASEGVARRGTEAFF.

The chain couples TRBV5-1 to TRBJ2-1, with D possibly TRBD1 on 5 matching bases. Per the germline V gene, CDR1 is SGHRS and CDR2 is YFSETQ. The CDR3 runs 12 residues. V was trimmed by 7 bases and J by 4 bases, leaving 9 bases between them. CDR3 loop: CASGAQYNEQFF. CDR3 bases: TGCGCCAGCGGGGCCCAATACAATGAGCAGTTCTTC.

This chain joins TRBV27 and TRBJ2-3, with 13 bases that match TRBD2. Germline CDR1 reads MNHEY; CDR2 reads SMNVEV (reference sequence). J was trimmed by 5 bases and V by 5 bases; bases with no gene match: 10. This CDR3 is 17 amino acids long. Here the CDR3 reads CASSPKLAGGPGDTQYF. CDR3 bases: TGTGCCAGCAGTCCGAAACTAGCGGGGGGGCCAGGAGATACGCAGTATTTT.

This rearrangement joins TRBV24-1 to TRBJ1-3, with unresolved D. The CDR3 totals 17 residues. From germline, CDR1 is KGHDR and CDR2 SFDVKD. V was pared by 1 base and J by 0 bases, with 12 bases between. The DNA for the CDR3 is TGTGCCACCAGTGATTTCGGCGGAGTAAGCTCTGGAAACACCATATATTTT. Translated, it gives CATSDFGGVSSGNTIYF.

CDR3 residues: CASSEPGTANYGYTF. CDR3 nucleotides: TGTGCCAGCAGCGAACCCGGGACAGCCAACTATGGCTACACCTTC. The chain links TRBV9 to TRBJ1-2, with 7 nucleotides matching TRBD1. This CDR3 spans 15 amino acids. V shed 3 bases and J 2 bases; nucleotides not matched to a gene: 7. CDR1 is SGDLS and CDR2 is YYNGEE in the germline V gene.

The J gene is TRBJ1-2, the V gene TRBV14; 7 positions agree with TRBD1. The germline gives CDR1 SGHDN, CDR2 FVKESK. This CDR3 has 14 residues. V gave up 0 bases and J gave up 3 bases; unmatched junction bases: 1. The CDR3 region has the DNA TGTGCCAGCAGCCAAGATCAGGGGGACTATGGCTACACCTTC. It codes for CASSQDQGDYGYTF.

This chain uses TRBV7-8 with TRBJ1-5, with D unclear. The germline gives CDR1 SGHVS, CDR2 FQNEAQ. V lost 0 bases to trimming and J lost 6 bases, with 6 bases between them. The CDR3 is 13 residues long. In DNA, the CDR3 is TGTGCCAGCAGCTTAGCGCGGGGTCAGCCCCAGCATTTT. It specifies CASSLARGQPQHF.

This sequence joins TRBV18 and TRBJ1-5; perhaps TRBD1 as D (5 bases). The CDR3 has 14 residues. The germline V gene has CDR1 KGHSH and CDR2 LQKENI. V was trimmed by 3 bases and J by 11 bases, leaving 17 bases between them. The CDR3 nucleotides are TGTGCCAGCTCACCGGCCTCAGGGCCGAGGGCCCAGCATTTT. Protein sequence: CASSPASGPRAQHF.

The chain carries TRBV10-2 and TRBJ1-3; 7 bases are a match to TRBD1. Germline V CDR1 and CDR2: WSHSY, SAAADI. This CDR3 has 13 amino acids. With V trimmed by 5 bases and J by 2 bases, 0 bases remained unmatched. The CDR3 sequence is CASSQGAGNTIYF. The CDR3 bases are TGCGCCAGCAGTCAGGGGGCTGGAAACACCATATATTTT.

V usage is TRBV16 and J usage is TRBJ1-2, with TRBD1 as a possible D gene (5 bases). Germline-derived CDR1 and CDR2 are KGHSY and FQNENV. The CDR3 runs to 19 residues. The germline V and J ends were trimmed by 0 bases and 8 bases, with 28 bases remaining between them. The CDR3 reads CASSQSSGRTKRGAGGYTF. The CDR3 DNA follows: TGTGCCAGCAGCCAATCCTCCGGACGGACCAAAAGGGGCGCCGGGGGCTACACCTTC.